In its sample, the clone carrying this T cell receptor beta chain was seen many times. The data belong to a study of CDR3 diversity in severe acne. One entry per CDR3 protein, called by TCRdb with MiXCR from the PCR reads. This table holds over 100,000 distinct CDR3 sequences, about half found once. CDR3 length: 15 residues. Germline CDR1 SEHNR, CDR2 FQNEAQ (reference sequence). The V and J ends lost 3 bases and 0 bases, in that order; junction bases with no gene match: 0. Sequencing was performed on blood. The rearrangement links TRBV7-9 to TRBJ2-1; 9 nucleotides agree with TRBD2. This clonotype originated in a male donor with acne. CDR3 protein: CASSLGLASYNEQFF. DNA of the CDR3: TGTGCCAGCAGCTTGGGACTAGCCTCCTACAATGAGCAGTTCTTC.